The next 4 T cell receptor beta chains were all read from a single sample in a study of T cell clonality in common variable immunodeficiency. Study-wide results and caveats: In common variable immunodeficiency, TCR beta chains reportedly carried fewer deletions and N-nucleotide insertions.

Antigens of these TCRs are unknown. TCRdb's table, derived via immunoSEQ multiplex PCR, lists solely in-frame clones and lacks some. Altogether about 33,000 clones were found in the sample, and no singletons occur. The sequenced material came from peripheral blood mononuclear cells. These receptor sequences come from a human donor with common variable immunodeficiency.

This clone was seen ten or more times. The read finishes 3 residues shy of the CDR3 end, and the germline J gene is used to complete it. The rearrangement links TRBV2 to TRBJ2-3, with 15 bases lining up with TRBD2. CDR1 is SNHLY and CDR2 is FYNNEI in the germline V gene. The CDR3 loop spans 17 amino acids. V lost 5 bases and J lost 2; bases outside the gene matches: 5. The sequenced CDR3 bases are TGTGCCAGCAGTCCGGGACTAGCGGGGGGCCCCACAGATACG. Amino acid sequence: CASSPGLAGGPTDT. The complete CDR3 reads CASSPGLAGGPTDTQYF. Variable domain in full (rest from reference TRBV2 and TRBJ2-3): EPEVTQTPSHQVTQMGQEVILRCVPISNHLYFYWYRQILGQKVEFLVSFYNNEISEKSEIFDDQFSVERPDGSNFTLKIRSTKLEDSAMYFCASSPGLAGGPTDTQYFGPGTRLTVL.

This clone was observed a handful of times. Read sequence stops 3 residues before the CDR3 end, and the germline J gene provides the missing end. The J gene is TRBJ2-7, the V gene TRBV2; TRBD1 aligns across 10 bases. The CDR3 is 17 amino acids. Germline-derived CDR1 and CDR2 are SNHLY and FYNNEI. Losses at the gene ends were 4 bases for V and 4 bases for J; bases not matched to a gene: 13. The covered CDR3 bases are TGTGCCAGCAGTGGTATGACAGGGGGCCCCATTTGGTACGAG. It is translated as CASSGMTGGPIWYE. The whole CDR3 sequence reads CASSGMTGGPIWYEQYF.

In this sample, this clone turned up many times. The observed sequence ends 3 residues before the CDR3 terminus, with the missing tail filled in from the germline J gene. The chain couples TRBV5-1 to TRBJ2-7; D is possibly TRBD2 (6 bases). Per the germline V gene, CDR1 is SGHRS and CDR2 is YFSETQ. This CDR3 contains 16 residues. The germline V and J ends were trimmed by 0 bases and 0 bases, with 13 bases remaining between them. The CDR3 sequence: CASSLEASVSSYEQYF. The part of the CDR3 DNA that was read is TGCGCCAGCAGCTTGGAGGCTAGCGTTAGCTCCTACGAG.

There are a few counts of this clone. From the germline J gene comes the end of the CDR3, since the read stops 3 residues before it. The chain has TRBV2 and TRBJ2-2; 10 bases fit TRBD1. This CDR3 has 15 residues. CDR1 and CDR2 (germline): SNHLY, FYNNEI. The junction had 9 bases not matched to a gene; V was cut back by 6 bases and J by 8 bases. The CDR3 reads CASRERDRGPGELFF. Partial CDR3 DNA: TGTGCCAGCAGGGAGAGGGACAGGGGACCAGGGGAG.